The entry below gives a single T cell receptor (beta chain) sequence along with its context. Its antigen is currently unknown. The authors ran a second PCR of about 7 to 12 cycles using a sample-barcoded 5' primer and a J-beta primer mix. TCRdb ran MiXCR on the 5' RACE reads and lists one entry per CDR3 protein. The table includes approximately 800,000 distinct CDR3 sequences, under 30% detected once. The CDR3 spans 15 residues. Trimming pared 0 bases from V and 3 bases from J, leaving 12 bases between. The germline V gene has CDR1 ENHRY and CDR2 SYGVKD. This sample was included in a study of blood T cells in healthy people across ages. Study-level findings and limits: Long-lived donors carried more naive CD4+ cells and greater diversity than aged donors. Naive T cell percentage strongly correlated with TCR beta diversity.

These data also formed part of another study, on T cells of mothers and their children. From that paper: Over 8 million TCR beta CDR3 reads were obtained from each mother, and about 3 million from each child. Evidence of persistent microchimeric T cell clones was absent.

Sequencing was carried out using blood. The receptor was isolated from a boy younger than 18 in good health. The chain couples TRBV10-3 to TRBJ2-7, with D tentatively TRBD1 (6 bases). CDR3 in amino acids: CAISESKLGGYEQYF. CDR3 bases: TGTGCCATCAGTGAGTCGAAGTTAGGGGGCTACGAGCAGTACTTC.